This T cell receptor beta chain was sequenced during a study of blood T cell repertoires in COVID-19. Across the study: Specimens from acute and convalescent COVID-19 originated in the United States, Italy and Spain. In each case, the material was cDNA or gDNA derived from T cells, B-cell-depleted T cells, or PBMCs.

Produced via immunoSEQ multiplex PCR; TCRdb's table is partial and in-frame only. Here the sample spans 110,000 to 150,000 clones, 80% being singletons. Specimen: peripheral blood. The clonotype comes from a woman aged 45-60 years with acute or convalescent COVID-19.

The CDR3 here is CASTEPGHGYGYTF. CDR3 bases: TGTGCCAGCACCGAACCGGGACACGGCTATGGCTACACCTTC. J is TRBJ1-2 and V is TRBV6-5; D perhaps matches TRBD1 (6 bases). CDR3 length: 14 amino acids. Germline V gene data show CDR1 as MNHEY and CDR2 as SVGAGI. V lost 7 bases, J lost 4 bases, and 16 bases lay in between.